The rows below give T cell receptor beta chains drawn from one sample of a study of blood T cell repertoires in COVID-19. Here immunoSEQ multiplex PCR was the method, and the copy in TCRdb shows in-frame clones only, minus some. This sample has 150,000 to 200,000 clones, with 80% to 90% found just once. The material sequenced was peripheral blood. These receptors originate from a woman in her 70s with COVID-19, enrolled during active disease. The CDR3 runs from the conserved cysteine through the conserved F or W. Each record gives: V gene, J gene, CDR3 protein.

V: TRBV18
J: TRBJ1-1
CDR3: CASSPPISMIGVRTEAFF

V: TRBV5-1
J: TRBJ1-1
CDR3: CASSLAGRENTEAFF

V: TRBV27
J: TRBJ2-2
CDR3: CASRRQTGNTGELFF

V: TRBV27
J: TRBJ1-3
CDR3: CASKSDRVAGNTIYF

V: TRBV27
J: TRBJ1-2
CDR3: CASSLRRNYGYTF

V: TRBV2
J: TRBJ1-1
CDR3: CASRAEAFF

V: TRBV5-1
J: TRBJ2-1
CDR3: CASSRDTSYNEQFF

V: TRBV15
J: TRBJ1-1
CDR3: CATHSGLVSEAFF

V: TRBV14
J: TRBJ1-6
CDR3: CASSQGPGSYNSPLHF

V: TRBV6-5
J: TRBJ2-5
CDR3: CASSYGQDSPGETQYF

V: TRBV6-6
J: TRBJ1-4
CDR3: CASSYPGKSTNEKLFF

V: TRBV5-1
J: TRBJ2-3
CDR3: CASSPGQQQYF

V: TRBV13
J: TRBJ1-1
CDR3: CASSFDRDTEAFF

V: TRBV28
J: TRBJ1-2
CDR3: CASQDRGEGYTF

V: TRBV12-5
J: TRBJ1-6
CDR3: CASGLVLPLGGGKGSPLHF

V: TRBV3-1/TRBV3-2
J: TRBJ2-5
CDR3: CASRGAGETQYF

V: TRBV6-5
J: TRBJ2-5
CDR3: CASSPSGETQYF

V: TRBV19
J: TRBJ1-4
CDR3: CASSAPTGFNEKLFF

V: TRBV29-1
J: TRBJ1-3
CDR3: CSGVTGSVGNTIYF

V: TRBV2
J: TRBJ1-2
CDR3: CASSSRTDGGYTF

V: TRBV27
J: TRBJ2-4
CDR3: CASTGQGNIQYF

V: TRBV28
J: TRBJ2-7
CDR3: CASSLSGTSGYEQYF

V: TRBV9
J: TRBJ1-2
CDR3: CASSTTTGVYGYTF

V: TRBV2
J: TRBJ2-1
CDR3: CASSKDSSGTYNEQFF

V: TRBV5-6
J: TRBJ1-2
CDR3: CASSFTGPQGYTF

V: TRBV15
J: TRBJ2-1
CDR3: CATSRGVGELKFF

V: TRBV2
J: TRBJ2-5
CDR3: CASSVGTSGRKTQYF

V: TRBV3-1/TRBV3-2
J: TRBJ1-1
CDR3: CASSQDRGTEAFF

V: TRBV11-3
J: TRBJ2-1
CDR3: CASSPGGGGDNEQFF

V: TRBV5-1
J: TRBJ1-3
CDR3: CASSLEGGGNTIYF

V: TRBV27
J: TRBJ2-3
CDR3: CASYRSGGTDTQYF

V: TRBV19
J: TRBJ2-3
CDR3: CASSMGPSRSSGTQYF

V: TRBV25-1
J: TRBJ2-2
CDR3: CASRGLNTGELFF

V: TRBV11-3
J: TRBJ2-1
CDR3: CASSLGEAYNEQFF

V: TRBV7-8
J: TRBJ2-5
CDR3: CASSFDSHQETQYF

V: TRBV12-3/TRBV12-4
J: TRBJ2-1
CDR3: CASSFESWNEQFF

V: TRBV2
J: TRBJ2-7
CDR3: CASSEATSGIAEQYF

V: TRBV18
J: TRBJ1-1
CDR3: CASSPSRSPSPFGAFF

V: TRBV18
J: TRBJ2-7
CDR3: CASSLRLQGYEDEQYF

V: TRBV5-4
J: TRBJ2-2
CDR3: CASSPRTSGSYTGELFF

V: TRBV11-2
J: TRBJ1-1
CDR3: CASSLNRGSRAFF

V: TRBV12-3/TRBV12-4
J: TRBJ1-1
CDR3: CASSFGFTTEAFF

V: TRBV7-2
J: TRBJ2-2
CDR3: CASSRGGGRAGELFF

V: TRBV6-1
J: TRBJ1-3
CDR3: CASSDPGQSSGNTIYF

V: TRBV7-2
J: TRBJ1-2
CDR3: CASSLDLYSANYGYTF

V: TRBV15
J: TRBJ1-2
CDR3: CATSRDGRGGYTF

V: TRBV11-2
J: TRBJ1-2
CDR3: CASSLDLSVGYTF